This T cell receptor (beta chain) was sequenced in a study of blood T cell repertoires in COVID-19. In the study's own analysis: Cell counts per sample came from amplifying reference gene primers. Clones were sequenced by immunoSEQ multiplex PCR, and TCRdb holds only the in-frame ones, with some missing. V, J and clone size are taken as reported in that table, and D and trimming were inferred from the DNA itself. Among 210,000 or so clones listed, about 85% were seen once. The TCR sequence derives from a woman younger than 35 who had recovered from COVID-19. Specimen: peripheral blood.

DNA for the CDR3: TGTGCCAGCAGCTTCCAGATGGGGGGGTCCTACGAGCAGTACTTC. Translated: CASSFQMGGSYEQYF. The J gene is TRBJ2-7, the V gene TRBV7-2; 7 bases align to TRBD2. V lost 3 bases and J lost 1; bases outside the gene matches: 6. This CDR3 region has 15 residues. Germline-derived CDR1 and CDR2 are SGHTA and FQGNSA.